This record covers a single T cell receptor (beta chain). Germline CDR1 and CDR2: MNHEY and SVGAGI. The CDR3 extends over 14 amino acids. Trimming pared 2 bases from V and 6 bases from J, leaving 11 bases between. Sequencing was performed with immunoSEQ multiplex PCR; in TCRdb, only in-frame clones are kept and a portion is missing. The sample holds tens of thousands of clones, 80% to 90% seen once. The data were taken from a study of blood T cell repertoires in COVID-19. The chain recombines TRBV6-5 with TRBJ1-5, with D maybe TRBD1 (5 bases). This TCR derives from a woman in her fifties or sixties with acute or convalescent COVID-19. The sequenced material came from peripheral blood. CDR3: CASSYGRGFQPQHF. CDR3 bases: TGTGCCAGCAGTTACGGTAGGGGTTTTCAGCCCCAGCATTTT.